This T cell receptor (beta chain) emerged from a study of blood T cell repertoires in COVID-19. Study-wide background: The samples span acute and convalescent COVID-19 from the United States, Italy and Spain. T cells, B-cell-depleted T cells, or PBMCs provided the cDNA or gDNA that served as material.

In the authors' methods: Quantification of nucleated cells was approximated via reference gene primer amplification. Sequencing used immunoSEQ multiplex PCR; TCRdb keeps in-frame clones, though not all of them. D and trimming come from the DNA, and the V and J calls and clone size come from that table. The sample shows approximately 26,000 clones, roughly 91% of them seen only once. The CDR3 is 15 amino acids. CDR1 and CDR2 (germline): LGHNA, YSLEER. Trimming left V 0 bases short and J 2 bases short, with 9 bases between. Sequencing was done on a sample of peripheral blood. This TCR came from a man between 65 and 85 years old with active COVID-19. This chain links TRBV4-3 with TRBJ2-3, with a possible D match to TRBD2 (6 bases). CDR3 in amino acids: CASSQDSGFTDTQYF. The CDR3, as DNA: TGCGCCAGCAGCCAAGATAGCGGCTTCACAGATACGCAGTATTTT.